This TCR beta chain was captured in a study of beta chain features in type 1 diabetes. Study-wide points: In every one of the four CD4+ subsets, TCRB CDR3s were moderately but significantly shorter in Type 1 diabetes patients.

A remark on this clone: Antigen specificity is unknown.

As every portion of the isolated RNA was reverse transcribed, the sequencing read expressed TCRB transcripts. Using immunoSEQ multiplex PCR, the repertoire was profiled, and TCRdb retains in-frame clones only, with some absent. The repertoire includes some 140,000 clones, around 9% of them detected once, and 0.65% to 0.75% sits in the top ten. The CDR3 has 14 amino acids. The germline CDR1 and CDR2 sequences are SGHTA and FQGNSA. The trim removed 4 bases at V and 4 bases at J, leaving 4 bases unmatched. The sequence was obtained from a man aged 25-45 years with type 1 diabetes. Sequenced: central memory CD4+ T cells from blood. This chain uses TRBV7-2 with TRBJ1-5; 7 bases are a match to TRBD1. The CDR3 region is CASSSTGINQPQHF. The CDR3 DNA reads as TGTGCCAGCAGCTCGACAGGGATTAATCAGCCCCAGCATTTT.